The 10 T cell receptor beta chains given below trace back to one sample, sequenced in a study of T cell responses to AZD1222 COVID-19 vaccine (dated by TCRdb to about 2021). The time point label for this specimen denotes: about 28 days (+/-7) after the second vaccine dose. Preparation of the library involved the immunoSEQ multiplex PCR assay. The clones in this table, taken by TCRdb from immuneACCESS, are in-frame only. Not every clone is retained; where verified, under half of the shortfall comes from an unresolved V gene, and the cause of the rest is unknown. The sample table holds roughly 90,000 clones, of which 85% to 90% were seen once. The ten largest clones represent less than 3% of the sample. This material consisted of peripheral blood, taken 28 days after the second AZD1222 dose. The source of these receptors is an adult who received the AZD1222 COVID-19 vaccine.

In this sample, this clone is medium-sized. The sample contains more than one DNA sequence encoding this CDR3. The rearrangement links TRBV6-1 to TRBJ2-3; 12 nucleotides match TRBD2. Germline CDR1 MNHNS, CDR2 SASEGT. Germline trimming cut 2 bases from V and 4 bases from J; bases unmatched to any gene: 1. The CDR3 is 15 amino acids. CDR3 nucleotide sequence: TGTGCCAGCAGTGAACTAGCGGGGGGGCCAGATACGCAGTATTTT. Encoded protein: CASSELAGGPDTQYF.

This clone was detected only once. The chain is built from TRBV4-3 and TRBJ1-6, with D possibly TRBD1 on 5 matching bases. The CDR3 consists of 16 residues. CDR1 LGHNA and CDR2 YSLEER come from the germline V gene. V gave up 5 bases and J gave up 1 base, with 12 bases separating them. The DNA for the CDR3 is TGCGCCAGCAGCGTTCAGGGAAGTTCCTATAATTCACCCCTCCACTTT. Protein product: CASSVQGSSYNSPLHF.

The chain employs TRBV27 and TRBJ2-7, with 14 bases fitting TRBD2. The trim removed 5 bases at V and 2 bases at J, leaving 5 bases unmatched. The CDR3 is 16 amino acids. Germline CDR1 is MNHEY and CDR2 is SMNVEV (reference sequence). The CDR3 loop reads CASSQRGLAGAYEQYF. CDR3 sequence (DNA): TGTGCCAGCAGTCAAAGGGGACTAGCGGGGGCCTACGAGCAGTACTTC.

The chain uses TRBV5-1 and TRBJ2-5; 8 nucleotides agree with TRBD2. There are 20 residues in the CDR3. The junction had 20 bases not matched to a gene; V was cut back by 4 bases and J by 0 bases. CDR1 is SGHRS and CDR2 is YFSETQ in the germline V gene. CDR3 region: CASSAPGVATSGSYQETQYF. The CDR3 DNA sequence: TGCGCCAGCAGCGCCCCAGGGGTTGCAACTAGCGGATCGTACCAAGAGACCCAGTACTTC.

This sequence joins TRBV2 and TRBJ2-1; TRBD2 matches at 14 bases. V trimming: 2 bases; J trimming: 4 bases; junction bases outside the gene matches: 7. The CDR3 is 18 residues long. Germline V gives CDR1 SNHLY, CDR2 FYNNEI. CDR3 in amino acids: CASSESTSGGAPYNEQFF. DNA for the CDR3: TGTGCCAGCAGTGAATCGACTAGCGGGGGGGCCCCTTACAATGAGCAGTTCTTC.

V usage is TRBV19 and J usage is TRBJ1-2; TRBD1 aligns across 8 bases. With 6 bases clipped from V and 6 bases from J, the junction kept 9 bases outside the gene matches. This CDR3 has 14 residues. Germline CDR1 reads LNHDA; CDR2 reads SQIVND (reference sequence). In DNA form, the CDR3 reads TGTGCCAGTAGCTCTGGACAGGGATGGGATGGCTACACCTTC. As protein: CASSSGQGWDGYTF.

J is TRBJ2-5 and V is TRBV28; D is possibly TRBD2 (6 bases). In germline, CDR1 is MDHEN, CDR2 SYDVKM. Trimming left V 4 bases short and J 5 bases short, with 11 bases between. The CDR3 spans 13 residues. This CDR3 reads CASSSGTLETQYF. Written as DNA, the CDR3 is TGTGCCAGCAGTTCGGGGACTTTGGAGACCCAGTACTTC.

The V gene is TRBV5-6, the J gene TRBJ2-1; no clear D. This CDR3 region has 13 residues. Trimming pared 0 bases from V and 4 bases from J, leaving 5 bases between. Germline assignment: CDR1 SGHDT and CDR2 YYEEEE. The CDR3 here is CASSLEAYNEQFF. DNA of the CDR3: TGTGCCAGCAGCTTGGAGGCTTACAATGAGCAGTTCTTC.

This sequence joins TRBV3-1 (or the pseudogene TRBV3-2) and TRBJ2-5, with 9 bases lining up with TRBD2. V was pared by 8 bases and J by 1 base, with 5 bases of the junction left unmatched. The CDR3 loop spans 14 amino acids. In germline, CDR1 is LGHDT, CDR2 YNNKEL (reference sequence). The CDR3, as DNA: TGTGCCAGCGACAAGCGGGGGGCCCAAGAGACCCAGTACTTC. Translated: CASDKRGAQETQYF.

The chain uses TRBV29-1 and TRBJ2-1, with TRBD2 matching 10 bases. This CDR3 has 15 residues. Germline lookup yields CDR1 SQVTM and CDR2 ANQGSEA. The V and J ends lost 1 base and 9 bases, in that order; junction bases with no gene match: 9. CDR3 region: CSVEVASGSFGEQFF. CDR3 DNA: TGCAGCGTTGAAGTGGCTAGCGGGAGTTTTGGTGAGCAGTTCTTC.